This TCR beta chain came from a study of cytomegalovirus exposure and HLA in healthy donors. The CDR3 spans 15 residues. Germline CDR1 and CDR2: MNHEY and SVGAGI. V gave up 0 bases and J gave up 5 bases, with 11 bases separating them. The PCR employed 60 Vbeta primers together with 13 Jbeta primers. Measured with immunoSEQ multiplex PCR; TCRdb has only the in-frame clones, and not every one. This repertoire shows 50,000 or so clones, around three fifths found once; its top ten account for 10% to 15%. To note about this clone: Its antigen is unknown.

General study findings and limits: HLA alleles were associated with around 17,000 TCR beta sequences in a later analysis at 0.05 false discovery rate.

V is TRBV6-5 and J is TRBJ1-5, with D possibly TRBD1 on 5 matching bases. The sequencing sample was made of PBMCs. The source of this sequence is a human donor in good health. CDR3 in DNA: TGTGCCAGCAGTTACTCTCAAACGGGGGATCAGCCCCAGCATTTT. Translated, it gives CASSYSQTGDQPQHF.